This section outlines one TCR beta chain sequence together with its context. The CDR3 length is 13 residues. Germline-derived CDR1 and CDR2 are SNHLY and FYNNEI. Trimming shortened V by 8 bases and J by 0 bases, and 7 bases separated the two germline ends. This specimen belongs to a study of blood T cell repertoires in COVID-19. At the level of the study: PBMCs, B-cell-depleted T cells, or T cells were the source of the cDNA or gDNA that made up the material.

TCRdb keeps only in-frame clones here, not all; method: immunoSEQ multiplex PCR. The table lists some 210,000 clones, approximately 80% of them singletons. The TCR comes from a middle-aged man who had recovered from COVID-19. The rearrangement uses TRBV2 and TRBJ2-2; D ambiguous. The sequenced sample was PBMCs or T cells enriched from blood (not recorded which). The CDR3 region has the DNA TGTGCCAGCGACAAGACGAACACCGGGGAGCTGTTTTTT. Its translation: CASDKTNTGELFF.